This TCR beta chain was identified in a study of CD8+ T cells in alopecia areata. For the study at large: Treated patients' severity was scored by percentage of affected scalp area.

V lost 2 bases and J lost 1, with 8 bases in between. Germline V CDR1 and CDR2: SGHTA, FQGTGA. The CDR3 sequence is 14 residues long. General study findings and limits: On tofacitinib, scalp and blood still held many of the expanded lesional clones. Greater clonality was observed in lesional scalp samples, especially alopecia totalis/universalis, versus normal scalp.

In regard to this clone: What it binds is unknown.

Treatment in this sample: oral pan-JAK inhibitor, 5-10 mg twice daily. Lesional scalp punch biopsies and peripheral blood were collected from alopecia areata patients. It was cDNA, reverse transcribed from extracted RNA, that served as the sequencing template. The assay was immunoSEQ multiplex PCR, and TCRdb's table has in-frame clones only and misses some. In the table there are a few hundred thousand clones, around two fifths of which are singletons. The material sequenced was CD4+ T cells sorted from blood, taken around week 34, from a patient treated with tofacitinib. The sequence was collected from a human donor with alopecia areata. V and J are TRBV7-3 and TRBJ2-5, with no clear D. The CDR3 here is CASSLRDTQETQYF. CDR3 DNA: TGTGCCAGCAGCTTACGAGACACCCAAGAGACCCAGTACTTC.